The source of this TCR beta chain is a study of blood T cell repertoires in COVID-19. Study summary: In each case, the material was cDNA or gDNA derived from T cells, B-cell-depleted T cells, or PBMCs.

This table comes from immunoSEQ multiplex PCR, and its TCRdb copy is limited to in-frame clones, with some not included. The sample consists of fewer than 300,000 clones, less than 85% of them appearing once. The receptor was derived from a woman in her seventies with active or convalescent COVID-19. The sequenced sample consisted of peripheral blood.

This CDR3 is CASSTRTGNYGYTF. The CDR3 nucleotides are TGTGCCAGTAGTACCCGGACAGGGAACTATGGCTACACCTTC. The J gene is TRBJ1-2, the V gene TRBV19; 8 nucleotides agree with TRBD1. The junction had 3 bases not matched to a gene; V was cut back by 4 bases and J by 2 bases. The CDR3 totals 14 residues. The germline V gene has CDR1 LNHDA and CDR2 SQIVND (reference sequence).